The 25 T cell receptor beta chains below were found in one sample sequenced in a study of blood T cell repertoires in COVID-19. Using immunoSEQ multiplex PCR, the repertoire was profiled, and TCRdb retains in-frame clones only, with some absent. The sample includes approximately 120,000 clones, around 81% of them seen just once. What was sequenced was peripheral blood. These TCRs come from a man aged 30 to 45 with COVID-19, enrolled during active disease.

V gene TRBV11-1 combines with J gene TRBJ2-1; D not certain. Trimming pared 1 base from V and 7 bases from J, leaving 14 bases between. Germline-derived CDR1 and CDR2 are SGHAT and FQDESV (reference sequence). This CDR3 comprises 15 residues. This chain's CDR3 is CASSLEAVSFNEQFF. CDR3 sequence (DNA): TGTGCCAGCAGCTTAGAGGCGGTTAGCTTTAATGAGCAGTTCTTC.

The CDR3 coding sequence is TGCGCCAGCAGCCAAGTAGCACTAACCCGGGATACGCAGTATTTT. Protein product: CASSQVALTRDTQYF. This chain links TRBV4-1 with TRBJ2-3, with D uncertain. Germline CDR1 MGHRA, CDR2 YSYEKL. Trimming took 1 base from V and 6 from J, leaving 14 bases between them. This CDR3 contains 15 residues.

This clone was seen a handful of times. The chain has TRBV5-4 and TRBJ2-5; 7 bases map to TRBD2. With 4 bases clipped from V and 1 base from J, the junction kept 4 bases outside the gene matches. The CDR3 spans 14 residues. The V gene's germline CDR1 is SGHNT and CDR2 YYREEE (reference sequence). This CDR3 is CASSGQRGQETQYF. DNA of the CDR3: TGTGCCAGCAGCGGCCAGCGGGGCCAAGAGACCCAGTACTTC.

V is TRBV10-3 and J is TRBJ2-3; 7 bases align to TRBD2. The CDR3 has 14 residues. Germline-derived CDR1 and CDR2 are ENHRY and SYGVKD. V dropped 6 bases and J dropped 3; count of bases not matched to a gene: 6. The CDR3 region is CAISRTSLTDTQYF. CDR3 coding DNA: TGTGCCATCAGCCGGACTAGTCTGACAGATACGCAGTATTTT.

CDR3 amino acids: CASSQDQGGPTDTQYF. The CDR3 DNA reads TGCGCCAGCAGCCAAGATCAAGGCGGCCCCACAGATACGCAGTATTTT. The genes are TRBV4-3 and TRBJ2-3; D is undetermined. The V gene lost 0 bases and the J gene lost 2 bases, with 12 bases spanning the gap. This CDR3 has 16 residues. CDR1 is LGHNA and CDR2 is YSLEER in the germline V gene.

The DNA of the CDR3 is TGCGCCAGCAGCCAAGAAGGTCTCCAGGAGAACACTGAAGCTTTCTTT. This encodes CASSQEGLQENTEAFF. The rearrangement links TRBV4-1 to TRBJ1-1; D call uncertain. Germline loops: CDR1 MGHRA, CDR2 YSYEKL. The germline V and J ends were trimmed by 0 bases and 1 base, with 12 bases remaining between them. This CDR3 comprises 16 residues.

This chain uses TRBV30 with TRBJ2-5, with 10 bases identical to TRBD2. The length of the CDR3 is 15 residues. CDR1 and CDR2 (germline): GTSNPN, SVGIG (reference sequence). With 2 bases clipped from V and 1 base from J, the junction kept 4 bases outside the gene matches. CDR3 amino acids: CAWSPLAGVQETQYF. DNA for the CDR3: TGTGCCTGGAGTCCCCTAGCGGGGGTCCAAGAGACCCAGTACTTC.

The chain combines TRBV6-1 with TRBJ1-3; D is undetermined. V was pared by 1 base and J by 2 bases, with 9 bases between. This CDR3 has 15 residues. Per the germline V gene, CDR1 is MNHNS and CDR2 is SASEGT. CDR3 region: CASSEGRITGNTIYF. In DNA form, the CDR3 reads TGTGCCAGCAGTGAAGGCAGGATTACTGGAAACACCATATATTTT.

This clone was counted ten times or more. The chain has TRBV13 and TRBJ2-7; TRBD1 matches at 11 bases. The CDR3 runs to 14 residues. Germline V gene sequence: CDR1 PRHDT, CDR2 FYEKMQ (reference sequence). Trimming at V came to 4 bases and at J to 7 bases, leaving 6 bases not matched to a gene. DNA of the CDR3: TGTGCCAGCAGCTACGGACAGGGGGCGAGGGAGCAGTACTTC. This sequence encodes CASSYGQGAREQYF.

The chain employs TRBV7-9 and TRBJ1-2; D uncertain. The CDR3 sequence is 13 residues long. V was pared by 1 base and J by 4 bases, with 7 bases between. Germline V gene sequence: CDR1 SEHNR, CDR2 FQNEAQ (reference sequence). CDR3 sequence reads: CASSLVTSYGYTF. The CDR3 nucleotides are TGTGCCAGCAGCTTAGTAACTTCCTATGGCTACACCTTC. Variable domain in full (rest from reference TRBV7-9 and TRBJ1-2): DTGVSQNPRHKITKRGQNVTFRCDPISEHNRLYWYRQTLGQGPEFLTYFQNEAQLEKSRLLSDRFSAERPKGSFSTLEIQRTEQGDSAMYLCASSLVTSYGYTFGSGTRLTVV.

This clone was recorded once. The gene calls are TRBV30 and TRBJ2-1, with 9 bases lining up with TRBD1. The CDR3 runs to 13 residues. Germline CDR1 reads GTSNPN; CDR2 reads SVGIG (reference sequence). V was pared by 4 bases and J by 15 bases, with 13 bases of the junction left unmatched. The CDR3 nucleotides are TGTGCCTGGACTCAGCCGGGACAGGGACATTGGTTCTTC. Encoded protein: CAWTQPGQGHWFF. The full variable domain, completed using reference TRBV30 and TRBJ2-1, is SQTIHQWPATLVQPVGSPLSLECTVEGTSNPNLYWYRQAAGRGLQLLFYSVGIGQISSEVPQNLSASRPQDRQFILSSKKLLLSDSGFYLCAWTQPGQGHWFFGPGTRLTVL.

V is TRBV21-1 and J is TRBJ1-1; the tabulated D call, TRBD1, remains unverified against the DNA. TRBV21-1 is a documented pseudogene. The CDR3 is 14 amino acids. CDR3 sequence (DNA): TGTGCCAGCAGCCTACCTGTTGGGGACACTGAGGCTTTCTTT. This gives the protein CASSLPVGDTEAFF.

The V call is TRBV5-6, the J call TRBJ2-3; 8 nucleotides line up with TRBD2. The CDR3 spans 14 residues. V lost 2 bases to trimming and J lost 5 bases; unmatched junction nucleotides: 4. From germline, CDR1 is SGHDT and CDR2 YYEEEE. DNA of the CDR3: TGTGCCAGCAGCTTAGCGGGAGATAAAGATACGCAGTATTTT. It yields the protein CASSLAGDKDTQYF. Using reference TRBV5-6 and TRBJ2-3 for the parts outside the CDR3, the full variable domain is DAGVTQSPTHLIKTRGQQVTLRCSPKSGHDTVSWYQQALGQGPQFIFQYYEEEERQRGNFPDRFSGHQFPNYSSELNVNALLLGDSALYLCASSLAGDKDTQYFGPGTRLTVL.

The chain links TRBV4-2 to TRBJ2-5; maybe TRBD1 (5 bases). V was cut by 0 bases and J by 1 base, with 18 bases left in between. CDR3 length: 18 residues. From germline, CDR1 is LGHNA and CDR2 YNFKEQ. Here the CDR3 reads CASSQDKYLDTLQETQYF. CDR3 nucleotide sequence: TGTGCCAGCAGCCAAGATAAGTACTTGGACACCCTCCAAGAGACCCAGTACTTC.

The CDR3 DNA is TGTGCCAGCGGCGGGGGTAGGTTTACCTACGAGCAGTACTTC. It is translated as CASGGGRFTYEQYF. The chain is built from TRBV7-9 and TRBJ2-7, with 7 nucleotides matching TRBD2. V trimming: 8 bases; J trimming: 2 bases; junction bases outside the gene matches: 9. CDR1 is SEHNR, CDR2 FQNEAQ, per germline (reference sequence). The CDR3 extends over 14 amino acids.

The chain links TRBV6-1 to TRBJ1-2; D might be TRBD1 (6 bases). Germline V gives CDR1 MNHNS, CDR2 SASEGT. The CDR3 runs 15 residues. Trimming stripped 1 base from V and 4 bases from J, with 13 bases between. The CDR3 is CASSEGPGEGYGYTF. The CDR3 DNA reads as TGTGCCAGCAGTGAAGGCCCAGGGGAAGGCTATGGCTACACCTTC.

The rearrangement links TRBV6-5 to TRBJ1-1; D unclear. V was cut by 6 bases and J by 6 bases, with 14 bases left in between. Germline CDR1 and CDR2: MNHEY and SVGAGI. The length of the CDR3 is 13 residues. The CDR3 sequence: CASSQALSSEAFF. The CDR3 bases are TGTGCCAGCAGCCAGGCCCTCAGTTCTGAAGCTTTCTTT.

Here the CDR3 reads CASSLASTNEKLFF. The CDR3 bases are TGTGCCAGCAGCCTTGCGTCAACTAATGAAAAACTGTTTTTT. The rearrangement links TRBV11-3 to TRBJ1-4; D is undetermined. Germline CDR1 and CDR2: SGHNT and YENEEA. There are 14 residues in the CDR3. V was cut by 5 bases and J by 0 bases, with 7 bases left in between.

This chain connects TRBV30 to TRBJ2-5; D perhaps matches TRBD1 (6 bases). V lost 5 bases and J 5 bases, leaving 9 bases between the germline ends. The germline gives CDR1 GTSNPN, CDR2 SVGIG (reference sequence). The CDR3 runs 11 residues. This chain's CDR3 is CAWGGRETQYF. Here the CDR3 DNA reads TGTGCCTGGGGGGGCCGGGAGACCCAGTACTTC. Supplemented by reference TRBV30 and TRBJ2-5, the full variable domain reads SQTIHQWPATLVQPVGSPLSLECTVEGTSNPNLYWYRQAAGRGLQLLFYSVGIGQISSEVPQNLSASRPQDRQFILSSKKLLLSDSGFYLCAWGGRETQYFGPGTRLLVL.

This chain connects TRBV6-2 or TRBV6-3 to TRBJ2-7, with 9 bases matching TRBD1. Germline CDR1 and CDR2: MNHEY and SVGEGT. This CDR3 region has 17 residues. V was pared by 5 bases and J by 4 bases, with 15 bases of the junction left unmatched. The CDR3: CASSPLPGQGKGYEQYF. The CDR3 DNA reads TGTGCCAGCAGTCCCCTGCCCGGACAGGGGAAAGGATACGAGCAGTACTTC.

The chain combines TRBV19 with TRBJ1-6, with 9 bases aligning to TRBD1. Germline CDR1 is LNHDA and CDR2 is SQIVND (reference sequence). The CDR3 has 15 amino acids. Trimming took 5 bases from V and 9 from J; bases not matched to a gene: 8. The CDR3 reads CASSDLGQGRSPLHF. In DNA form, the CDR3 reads TGTGCCAGTAGTGATCTGGGACAGGGACGTTCACCCCTCCACTTT.

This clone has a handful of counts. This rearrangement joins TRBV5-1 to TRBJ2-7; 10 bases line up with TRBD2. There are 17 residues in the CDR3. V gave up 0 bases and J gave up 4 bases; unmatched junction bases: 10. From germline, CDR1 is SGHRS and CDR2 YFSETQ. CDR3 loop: CASSLEVPLAGVYEQYF. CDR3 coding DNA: TGCGCCAGCAGCTTGGAGGTTCCGCTAGCGGGAGTTTACGAGCAGTACTTC.

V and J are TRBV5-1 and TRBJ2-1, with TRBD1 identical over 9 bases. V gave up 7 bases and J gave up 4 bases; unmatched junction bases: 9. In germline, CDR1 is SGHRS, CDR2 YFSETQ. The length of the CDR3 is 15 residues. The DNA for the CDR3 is TGCGCCAGCCGAGAGACGGGACAGGGTTACAATGAGCAGTTCTTC. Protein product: CASRETGQGYNEQFF.

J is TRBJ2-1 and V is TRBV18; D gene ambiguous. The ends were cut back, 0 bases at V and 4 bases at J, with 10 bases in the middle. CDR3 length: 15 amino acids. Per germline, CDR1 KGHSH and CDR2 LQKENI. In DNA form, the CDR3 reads TGTGCCAGCTCACCACCAAAAAGTCGGTACAATGAGCAGTTCTTC. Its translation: CASSPPKSRYNEQFF.

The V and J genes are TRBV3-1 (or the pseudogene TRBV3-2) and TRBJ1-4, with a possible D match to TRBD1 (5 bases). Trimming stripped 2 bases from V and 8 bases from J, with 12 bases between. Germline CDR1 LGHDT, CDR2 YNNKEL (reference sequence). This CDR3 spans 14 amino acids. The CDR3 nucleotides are TGTGCCAGCAGCCAAACAGTGACAGACGAAAAACTGTTTTTT. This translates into CASSQTVTDEKLFF.